Below, 14 T cell receptor beta chains from the same sample are listed, as sequenced in a study of T cell responses to AZD1222 COVID-19 vaccine. Measured with immunoSEQ multiplex PCR; TCRdb has only the in-frame clones, and not every one. The repertoire holds about 140,000 clones, with approximately 93% as singletons. The sample here was peripheral blood, taken on day 0 of MenACWY control vaccination. The receptors derive from an adult in good health.

The V call is TRBV28, the J call TRBJ1-2, with 7 nucleotides matching TRBD1. The CDR3 is 16 residues long. CDR1 and CDR2 from the germline V gene are MDHEN and SYDVKM. With V trimmed by 5 bases and J by 0 bases, 9 bases remained unmatched. As DNA, the CDR3 is TGTGCCAGCAGTCCAACAGGGGCAATAGCTAACTATGGCTACACCTTC. Amino acids: CASSPTGAIANYGYTF.

The chain uses TRBV5-1 and TRBJ1-2; 7 bases are shared with TRBD1. This CDR3 contains 13 residues. The J segment lost 6 bases and the V segment lost 0 bases, leaving 2 bases of the junction unmatched. The V gene's germline CDR1 is SGHRS and CDR2 YFSETQ. The CDR3 loop is CASSLEGGHGYTF. DNA of the CDR3: TGCGCCAGCAGCTTGGAAGGGGGCCATGGCTACACCTTC.

The V gene is TRBV5-1, the J gene TRBJ1-2; D unclear. The CDR3 is made up of 15 amino acids. CDR1 SGHRS and CDR2 YFSETQ come from the germline V gene. V was shortened by 2 bases and J by 3 bases, with 14 bases between the two germline ends. CDR3 DNA: TGCGCCAGCAGCTTAGGGTATAGGCCTGACTATGGCTACACCTTC. Translated: CASSLGYRPDYGYTF.

The V and J genes are TRBV27 and TRBJ2-5; D not resolved. Looked up from germline, CDR1 is MNHEY and CDR2 is SMNVEV (reference sequence). Trimming left V 10 bases short and J 7 bases short, with 13 bases between. The CDR3 extends over 11 amino acids. CDR3 coding DNA: TGTGCCACTTCCCGAGATGGGACCCAGTACTTC. Translating gives CATSRDGTQYF.

This clone was picked up one time. This chain joins TRBV10-3 and TRBJ2-7; 12 positions agree with TRBD2. The length of the CDR3 is 15 residues. CDR1 and CDR2 (germline): ENHRY, SYGVKD. The V gene end was trimmed by 6 bases and the J gene end by 6 bases; junction bases not matched to a gene: 9. CDR3 protein: CAISTGTSGPSEQYF. CDR3 sequence (DNA): TGTGCCATCAGCACCGGGACTAGCGGGCCCTCCGAGCAGTACTTC.

The gene calls are TRBV7-3 and TRBJ2-2; D not certain. V lost 5 bases and J 5 bases, leaving 12 bases between the germline ends. Germline V gene lookup returns CDR1 SGHTA and CDR2 FQGTGA. The CDR3 covers 14 residues. Written as DNA, the CDR3 is TGTGCCAGCAGCCTCTTCAGTGGAACCGGGGAGCTGTTTTTT. Its translation: CASSLFSGTGELFF. Variable domain in full (rest from reference TRBV7-3 and TRBJ2-2): GAGVSQTPSNKVTEKGKYVELRCDPISGHTALYWYRQSLGQGPEFLIYFQGTGAADDSGLPNDRFFAVRPEGSVSTLKIQRTERGDSAVYLCASSLFSGTGELFFGEGSRLTVL.

V is TRBV5-6 and J is TRBJ2-1; the D gene is possibly TRBD2 (6 bases). The germline CDR1 and CDR2 sequences are SGHDT and YYEEEE. V was shortened by 4 bases and J by 7 bases, with 15 bases between the two germline ends. This CDR3 comprises 14 residues. DNA for the CDR3: TGTGCCAGCAGCCCCAACCGGGGGAAGAATGAGCAGTTCTTC. It translates to CASSPNRGKNEQFF.

This sequence joins TRBV20-1 and TRBJ1-1; D gene unclear. This CDR3 has 11 amino acids. From germline, CDR1 is DFQATT and CDR2 SNEGSKA (reference sequence). With 8 bases removed from V and 1 base from J, the gap between germline ends came to 8 bases. The CDR3: CSTSENTEAFF. CDR3 coding DNA: TGCAGTACTTCAGAGAACACTGAAGCTTTCTTT.

The rearrangement uses TRBV28 and TRBJ1-1, with 9 nucleotides matching TRBD1. This CDR3 is built from 13 residues. Germline assignment: CDR1 MDHEN and CDR2 SYDVKM. With V trimmed by 1 base and J by 11 bases, 5 bases remained unmatched. Here the CDR3 reads CASSLFGTGIAFF. For the CDR3, the DNA is TGTGCCAGCAGTTTATTCGGGACAGGGATTGCTTTCTTT.

This clone appeared a single time. In DNA, the CDR3 is TGTGCCAGCAGCTACCCCCGGACAGAGAACACCGGGGAGCTGTTTTTT. Translation gives CASSYPRTENTGELFF. This chain joins TRBV2 and TRBJ2-2; TRBD1 is a possible D gene (6 bases). The CDR3 loop spans 16 amino acids. From germline, CDR1 is SNHLY and CDR2 FYNNEI. V was clipped by 6 bases and J by 1 base, with 15 bases between them.

The chain links TRBV27 to TRBJ2-4; D is undetermined. Per the germline V gene, CDR1 is MNHEY and CDR2 is SMNVEV (reference sequence). This CDR3 has 13 amino acids. V was cut by 7 bases and J by 6 bases, with 13 bases left in between. This CDR3 is CASTSGRRNIQYF. The CDR3 coding sequence is TGTGCCAGCACCTCAGGTCGGAGAAACATTCAGTACTTC.

V and J are TRBV14 and TRBJ1-3, with TRBD1 matching over 7 bases. CDR1 is SGHDN and CDR2 is FVKESK in the germline V gene. CDR3 length: 15 residues. With V trimmed by 4 bases and J by 2 bases, 5 bases remained unmatched. CDR3 DNA: TGTGCCAGCAGCCTAGTTGGGACAGCTGGAAACACCATATATTTT. It codes for CASSLVGTAGNTIYF.

The genes are TRBV4-1 and TRBJ2-7; D is unclear. This CDR3 comprises 13 residues. V was shortened by 1 base and J by 4 bases, with 8 bases between the two germline ends. CDR1 is MGHRA and CDR2 is YSYEKL in the germline V gene. In nucleotides, the CDR3 is TGCGCCAGCAGCCAAGTGGCCAAATACGAGCAGTACTTC. Translation: CASSQVAKYEQYF.

The CDR3 loop is CASSSEDRSMNTEAFF. The CDR3 bases are TGTGCCAGCAGCTCCGAGGACAGGAGCATGAACACTGAAGCTTTCTTT. This chain links TRBV5-4 with TRBJ1-1; 7 bases are shared with TRBD1. The CDR3 runs to 16 residues. CDR1 is SGHNT and CDR2 is YYREEE in the germline V gene (reference sequence). V lost 3 bases to trimming and J lost 0 bases; unmatched junction nucleotides: 8.